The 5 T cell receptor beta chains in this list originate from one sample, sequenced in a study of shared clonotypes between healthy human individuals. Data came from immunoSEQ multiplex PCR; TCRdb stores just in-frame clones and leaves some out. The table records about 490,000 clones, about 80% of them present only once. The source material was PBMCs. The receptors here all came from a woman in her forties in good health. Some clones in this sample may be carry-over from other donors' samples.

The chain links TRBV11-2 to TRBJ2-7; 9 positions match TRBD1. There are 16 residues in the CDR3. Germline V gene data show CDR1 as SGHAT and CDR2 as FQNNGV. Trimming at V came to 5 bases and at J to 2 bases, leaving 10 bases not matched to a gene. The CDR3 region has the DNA TGTGCCAGCAGCAGTCAGGGGGGACAGGGTACCTACGAGCAGTACTTC. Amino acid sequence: CASSSQGGQGTYEQYF. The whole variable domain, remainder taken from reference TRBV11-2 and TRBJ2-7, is EAGVAQSPRYKIIEKRQSVAFWCNPISGHATLYWYQQILGQGPKLLIQFQNNGVVDDSQLPKDRFSAERLKGVDSTLKIQPAKLEDSAVYLCASSSQGGQGTYEQYFGPGTRLTVT.

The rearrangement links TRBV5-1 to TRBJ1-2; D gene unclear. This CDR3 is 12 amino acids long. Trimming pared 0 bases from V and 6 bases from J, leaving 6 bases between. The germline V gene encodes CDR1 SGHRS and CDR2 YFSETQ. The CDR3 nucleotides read TGCGCCAGCAGCTTGGAACGGAATGGCTACACCTTC. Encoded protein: CASSLERNGYTF.

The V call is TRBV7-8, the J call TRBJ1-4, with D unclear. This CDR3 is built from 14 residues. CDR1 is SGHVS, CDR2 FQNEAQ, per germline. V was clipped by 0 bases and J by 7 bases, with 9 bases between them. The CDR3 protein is CASSLAREGEKLFF. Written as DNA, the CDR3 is TGTGCCAGCAGCTTAGCACGGGAAGGTGAAAAACTGTTTTTT.

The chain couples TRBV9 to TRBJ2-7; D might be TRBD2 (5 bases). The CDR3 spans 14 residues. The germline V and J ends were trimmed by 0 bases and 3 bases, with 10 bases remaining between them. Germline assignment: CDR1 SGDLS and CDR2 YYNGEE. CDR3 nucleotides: TGTGCCAGCAGCGTAGGTTCCCGGGACTACGAGCAGTACTTC. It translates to CASSVGSRDYEQYF.

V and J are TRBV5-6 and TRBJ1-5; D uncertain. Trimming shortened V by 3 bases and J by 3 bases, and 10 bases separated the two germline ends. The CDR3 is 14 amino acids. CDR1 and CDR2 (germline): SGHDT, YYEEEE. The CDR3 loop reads CASSSGLPNQPQHF. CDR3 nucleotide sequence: TGTGCCAGCAGCTCCGGACTGCCCAATCAGCCCCAGCATTTT.